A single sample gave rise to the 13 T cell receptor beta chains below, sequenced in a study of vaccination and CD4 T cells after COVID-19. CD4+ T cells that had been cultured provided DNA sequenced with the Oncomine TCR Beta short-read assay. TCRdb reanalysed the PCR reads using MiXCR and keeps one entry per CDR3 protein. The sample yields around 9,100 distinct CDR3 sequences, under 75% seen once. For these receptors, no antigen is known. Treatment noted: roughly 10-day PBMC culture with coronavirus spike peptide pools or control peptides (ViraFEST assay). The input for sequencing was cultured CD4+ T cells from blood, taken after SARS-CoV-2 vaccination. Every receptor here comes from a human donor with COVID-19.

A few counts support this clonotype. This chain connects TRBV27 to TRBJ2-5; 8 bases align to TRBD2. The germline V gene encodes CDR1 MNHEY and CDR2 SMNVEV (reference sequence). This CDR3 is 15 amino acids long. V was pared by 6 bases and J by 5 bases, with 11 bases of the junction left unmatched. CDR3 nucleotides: TGTGCCAGCAGACCCCGAGGTAGCGGGGTGGAGACCCAGTACTTC. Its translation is CASRPRGSGVETQYF.

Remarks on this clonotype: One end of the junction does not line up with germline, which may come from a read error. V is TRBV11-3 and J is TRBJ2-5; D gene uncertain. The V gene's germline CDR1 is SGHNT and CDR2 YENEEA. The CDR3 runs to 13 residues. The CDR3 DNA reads TGTGCCGGCAGCTTAGTAAGCCTTGGGACCCAGTACTTC. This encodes CAGSLVSLGTQYF.

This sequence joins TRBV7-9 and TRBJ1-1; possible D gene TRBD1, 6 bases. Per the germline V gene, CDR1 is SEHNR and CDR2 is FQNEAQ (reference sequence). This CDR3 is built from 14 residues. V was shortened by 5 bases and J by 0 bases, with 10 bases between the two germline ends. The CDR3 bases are TGTGCCAGCAGCAAAGGACAGTTGAACACTGAAGCTTTCTTT. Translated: CASSKGQLNTEAFF.

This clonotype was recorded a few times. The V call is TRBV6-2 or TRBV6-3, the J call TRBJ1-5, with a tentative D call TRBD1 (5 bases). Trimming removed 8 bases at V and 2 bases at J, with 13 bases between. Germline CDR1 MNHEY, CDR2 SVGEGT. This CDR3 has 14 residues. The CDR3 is CASAVGGGNQPQHF. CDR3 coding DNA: TGTGCCAGCGCCGTGGGGGGTGGCAATCAGCCCCAGCATTTT.

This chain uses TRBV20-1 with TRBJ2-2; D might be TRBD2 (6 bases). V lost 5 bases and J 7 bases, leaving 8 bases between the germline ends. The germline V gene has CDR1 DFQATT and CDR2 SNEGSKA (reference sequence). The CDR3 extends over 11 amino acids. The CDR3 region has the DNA TGCAGTGCTTGGCGGGACGGGGAGCTGTTTTTT. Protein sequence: CSAWRDGELFF.

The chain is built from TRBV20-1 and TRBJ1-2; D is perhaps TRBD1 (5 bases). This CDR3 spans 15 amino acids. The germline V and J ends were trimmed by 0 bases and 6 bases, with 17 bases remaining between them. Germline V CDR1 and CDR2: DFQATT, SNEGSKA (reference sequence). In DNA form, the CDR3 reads TGCAGTGCTAGAGATAAGTCAGGGTTGGAAAATGGCTACACCTTC. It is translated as CSARDKSGLENGYTF.

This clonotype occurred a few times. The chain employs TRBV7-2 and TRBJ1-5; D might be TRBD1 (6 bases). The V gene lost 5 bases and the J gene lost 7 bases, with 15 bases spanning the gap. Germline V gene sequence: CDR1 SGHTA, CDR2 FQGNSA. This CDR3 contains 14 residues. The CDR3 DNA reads TGTGCCAGCAGCATCGGACAGTCAGGGCAGCCCCAGCATTTT. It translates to CASSIGQSGQPQHF.

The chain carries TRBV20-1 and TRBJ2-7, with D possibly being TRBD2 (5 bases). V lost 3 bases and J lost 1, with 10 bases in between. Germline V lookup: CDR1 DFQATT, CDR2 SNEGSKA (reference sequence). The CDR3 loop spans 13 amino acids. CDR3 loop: CSASIGGSYEQYF. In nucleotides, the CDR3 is TGCAGTGCTAGCATCGGCGGGTCCTACGAGCAGTACTTC.

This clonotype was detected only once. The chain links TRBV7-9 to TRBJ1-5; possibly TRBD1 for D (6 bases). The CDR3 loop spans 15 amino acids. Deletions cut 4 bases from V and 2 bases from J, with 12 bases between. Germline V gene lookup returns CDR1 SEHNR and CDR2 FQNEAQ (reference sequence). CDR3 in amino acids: CASSYGQIGNQPQHF. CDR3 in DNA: TGTGCCAGCAGCTACGGACAGATAGGCAATCAGCCCCAGCATTTT.

In nucleotides, the CDR3 is TGCAGTGCTAGACTAGCGGCTCAAGAGACCCAGTACTTC. It codes for CSARLAAQETQYF. The chain uses TRBV20-1 and TRBJ2-5; 7 bases map to TRBD2. The CDR3 is 13 amino acids. Germline V gene lookup returns CDR1 DFQATT and CDR2 SNEGSKA (reference sequence). V dropped 2 bases and J dropped 2; count of bases not matched to a gene: 2.

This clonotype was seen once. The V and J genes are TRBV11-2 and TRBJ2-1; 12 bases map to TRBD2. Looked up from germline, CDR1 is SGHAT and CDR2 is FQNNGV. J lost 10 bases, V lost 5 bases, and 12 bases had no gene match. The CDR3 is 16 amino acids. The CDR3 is CASSQDSLAGGREQFF. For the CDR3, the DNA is TGTGCCAGCAGCCAAGACTCGCTAGCGGGGGGGCGAGAGCAGTTCTTC.

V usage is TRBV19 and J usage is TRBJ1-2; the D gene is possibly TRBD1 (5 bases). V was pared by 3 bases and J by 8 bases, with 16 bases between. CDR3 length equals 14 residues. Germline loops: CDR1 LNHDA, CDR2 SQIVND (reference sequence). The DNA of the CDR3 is TGTGCCAGTAGTATTGGGCAGGGAGCGTGGGGCTACACCTTC. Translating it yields CASSIGQGAWGYTF.

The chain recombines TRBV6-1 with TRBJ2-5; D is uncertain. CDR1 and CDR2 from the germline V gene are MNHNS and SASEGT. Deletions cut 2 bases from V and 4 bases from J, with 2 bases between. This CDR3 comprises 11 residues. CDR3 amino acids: CASSEPETQYF. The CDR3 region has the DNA TGTGCCAGCAGTGAACCAGAGACCCAGTACTTC.